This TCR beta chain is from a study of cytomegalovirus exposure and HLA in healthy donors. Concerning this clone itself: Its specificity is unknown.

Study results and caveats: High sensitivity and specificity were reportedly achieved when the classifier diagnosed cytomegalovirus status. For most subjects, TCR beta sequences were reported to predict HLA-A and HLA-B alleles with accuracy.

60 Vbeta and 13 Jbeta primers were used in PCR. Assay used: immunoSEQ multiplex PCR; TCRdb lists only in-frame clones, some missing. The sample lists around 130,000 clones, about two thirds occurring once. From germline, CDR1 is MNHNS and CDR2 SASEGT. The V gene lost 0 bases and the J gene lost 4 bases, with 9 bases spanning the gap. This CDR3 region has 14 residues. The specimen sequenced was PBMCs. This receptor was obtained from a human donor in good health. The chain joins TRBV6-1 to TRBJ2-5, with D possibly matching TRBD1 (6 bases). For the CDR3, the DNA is TGTGCCAGCAGTGAAGCGGGGACATTAGAGACCCAGTACTTC. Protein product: CASSEAGTLETQYF.